This T cell receptor (beta chain) was captured by sequencing in a study of T cell responses to AZD1222 COVID-19 vaccine. With regard to this clone: Its antigen is unidentified.

General observations from the study: The donors showed a predominance of white British ancestry and of females, with possible underestimation of clonal diversity.

Here immunoSEQ multiplex PCR was the method, and the copy in TCRdb shows in-frame clones only, minus some. The sample holds 95,000 to 150,000 clones, 91% seen once. The V gene lost 4 bases and the J gene lost 5 bases, with 14 bases spanning the gap. In germline, CDR1 is ENHRY, CDR2 SYGVKD. This CDR3 region has 14 residues. The TCR sequence derives from an adult in good health. The chain couples TRBV10-3 to TRBJ1-1; D ambiguous. Sequences were derived from peripheral blood, sampled on day 0 of AZD1222 vaccination. CDR3 bases: TGTGCCATCAGTGGTAGGGTTGAGGGAACTGAAGCTTTCTTT. Translation: CAISGRVEGTEAFF.